Listed below are T cell receptor beta chains from one sample, sequenced in a study of T-cell memory formation after mild COVID-19. TCRdb itself ran the 5' RACE reads through MiXCR, one entry per CDR3 protein. In the table there are just under 150,000 distinct CDR3 sequences, less than 20% of which are singletons. The sample comprised PBMCs or a T cell subset sorted from them (not recorded which). The receptors originated from an adult woman who had mild COVID-19 (a few samples of this study predate the infection). Cell type and time point are not known. The CDR3 runs from the conserved cysteine through the conserved F or W. D genes are given only for firm matches. A row's size may be missing; if present it is once, few, many or a size class.

clone_size j_call v_call d_call cdr3_aa cdr3_nt
few TRBJ1-5 TRBV12-3/TRBV12-4 NA CASSLMGGGNQPQHF TGTGCCAGCAGTTTAATGGGAGGGGGCAATCAGCCCCAGCATTTT
NA TRBJ2-1 TRBV5-1 TRBD2 CASSPTIAGGQTYNEQFF TGCGCCAGCAGCCCGACCATTGCGGGGGGGCAGACCTACAATGAGCAGTTCTTC
NA TRBJ1-4 TRBV7-8 NA CASSSPGLTNEKLFF TGTGCCAGCAGTTCACCGGGGCTTACTAATGAAAAACTGTTTTTT
NA TRBJ2-7 TRBV5-1 TRBD1 CASSLRDRAREQYF TGCGCCAGCAGCTTGAGGGACAGGGCTCGCGAGCAGTACTTC
NA TRBJ1-1 TRBV20-1 NA CSARTDTDTEAFF TGCAGTGCTAGGACAGACACAGACACTGAAGCTTTCTTT
few TRBJ2-1 TRBV5-6 TRBD2 CASSYGLAGEVEQFF TGTGCCAGCAGCTATGGTCTAGCGGGAGAGGTTGAGCAGTTCTTC
NA TRBJ2-2 TRBV12-5 NA CASGHERTGELFF TGTGCTAGTGGCCATGAGAGGACCGGGGAGCTGTTTTTT
few TRBJ2-5 TRBV7-8 TRBD1 CASSTPGGQETQYF TGTGCCAGCAGCACTCCAGGGGGACAAGAGACCCAGTACTTC
NA TRBJ2-7 TRBV10-3 NA CAIREELKPGTVVYEQYF TGTGCCATCAGAGAGGAATTAAAACCCGGGACGGTTGTCTACGAGCAGTACTTC
few TRBJ1-2 TRBV7-8 TRBD1 CASSLGTGLNYGYTF TGTGCCAGCAGCTTAGGGACAGGTCTAAATTATGGCTACACCTTC
NA TRBJ2-7 TRBV24-1 NA CATGDSIRYEQYF TGTGCCACCGGGGACTCAATCCGCTACGAGCAGTACTTC
NA TRBJ2-1 TRBV4-2 NA CASSQAAEQFF TGTGCCAGCAGCCAAGCCGCTGAGCAGTTCTTC
NA TRBJ2-2 TRBV24-1 TRBD1 CATSDFGNRGYTGELFF TGTGCCACCAGTGATTTCGGGAACAGGGGGTACACCGGGGAGCTGTTTTTT
few TRBJ1-2 TRBV24-1 NA CATSTAIGKGSYGYTF TGTGCCACCAGTACAGCTATTGGGAAGGGGAGCTATGGCTACACCTTC
NA TRBJ2-2 TRBV9 NA CASSLDAVGELFF TGTGCCAGCAGCTTGGACGCAGTCGGGGAGCTGTTTTTT
few TRBJ1-6 TRBV5-1 TRBD1 CASSYRGLENSPLHF TGCGCCAGCAGCTACAGGGGGCTTGAGAATTCACCCCTCCACTTT
NA TRBJ2-7 TRBV7-9 NA CASSLAGDSYEQYF TGTGCCAGCAGCTTAGCCGGGGACTCCTACGAGCAGTACTTC
few TRBJ2-5 TRBV11-3 TRBD1 CATQGQGGEETQYF TGTGCCACCCAGGGACAGGGTGGTGAAGAGACCCAGTACTTC
NA TRBJ2-5 TRBV12-3/TRBV12-4 NA CASSFGTPGETQYF TGTGCCAGCAGTTTCGGGACTCCGGGGGAGACCCAGTACTTC
NA TRBJ1-2 TRBV20-1 NA CSARPLGSDNYGYTF TGCAGTGCTAGACCCCTAGGGAGTGACAACTATGGCTACACCTTC
few TRBJ1-1 TRBV2 NA CASTPGQRNTEAFF TGTGCCAGCACGCCGGGACAACGGAACACTGAAGCTTTCTTT
NA TRBJ2-3 TRBV21-1 NA CASSKATPDRVLTDTQYF TGTGCCAGCAGCAAAGCGACGCCAGACAGGGTACTCACAGATACGCAGTATTTT
NA TRBJ2-5 TRBV5-6 TRBD2 CASSSQPGLASETQYF TGTGCCAGCAGCTCGCAGCCGGGACTAGCTTCGGAGACCCAGTACTTC
NA TRBJ2-2 TRBV15 NA CATSREAGELFF TGTGCCACCTCCAGGGAGGCCGGGGAGCTGTTTTTT
few TRBJ2-7 TRBV12-3/TRBV12-4 NA CASSWGFNEQYF TGTGCCAGCAGCTGGGGGTTTAACGAGCAGTACTTC
NA TRBJ2-7 TRBV20-1 TRBD2 CSAPGAPGLAGFVSYEQYF TGCAGTGCCCCCGGGGCGCCGGGACTAGCGGGATTCGTATCCTACGAGCAGTACTTC
few TRBJ2-5 TRBV3-1 TRBD2 CASSTSGSSQETQYF TGTGCCAGCAGTACTAGCGGGAGTTCTCAAGAGACCCAGTACTTC
few TRBJ2-3 TRBV24-1 TRBD2 CATSDGGRAPDTQYF TGTGCCACCAGTGATGGCGGGAGGGCCCCAGATACGCAGTATTTT
few TRBJ2-7 TRBV5-5 NA CASSLAVDYEQYF TGTGCCAGCAGCTTGGCGGTTGACTACGAGCAGTACTTC
many TRBJ2-3 TRBV4-1 NA CASSQGDHTDTQYF TGCGCCAGCAGCCAAGGGGACCACACAGATACGCAGTATTTT
NA TRBJ2-3 TRBV7-2 NA CASSSRARTDTQYF TGTGCCAGCAGCTCCCGGGCCCGCACAGATACGCAGTATTTT
few TRBJ2-7 TRBV4-1 TRBD1 CASSRPGQGNEQYF TGCGCCAGCAGCCGACCGGGACAGGGAAACGAGCAGTACTTC
few TRBJ1-1 TRBV5-5 NA CASTPRTLNTEAFF TGTGCCAGCACCCCGCGGACTTTGAACACTGAAGCTTTCTTT
NA TRBJ1-2 TRBV21-1 NA CASVQGVGYTF TGTGCCAGCGTACAAGGGGTTGGCTACACCTTC
NA TRBJ1-5 TRBV19 NA CASSTQYSNQPQHF TGTGCCAGTAGTACACAGTATAGCAATCAGCCCCAGCATTTT
few TRBJ2-3 TRBV2 TRBD1 CASMGDRGTDTQYF TGTGCCAGCATGGGGGACAGGGGCACAGATACGCAGTATTTT